This T cell receptor beta chain was profiled in a study of OX40 agonist ivuxolimab in advanced cancers. Across the study: It was ivuxolimab, an agonistic anti-OX40 (CD134) antibody, that patients were treated with.

Peripheral blood came from all dose cohorts at three timepoints. Using immunoSEQ multiplex PCR, the repertoire was profiled, and TCRdb retains in-frame clones only, with some absent. The table lists 57,000 or so clones, 80% to 85% of them singletons. Germline trimming cut 4 bases from V and 4 bases from J; bases unmatched to any gene: 9. Germline CDR1 reads SGHRS; CDR2 reads YFSETQ. This CDR3 spans 15 amino acids. The clonotype originates from an adult with an advanced solid tumor such as melanoma, head and neck, liver or kidney cancer. Sequencing was performed on CD4+ or CD8+ T cells sorted from blood, taken in a trial of the OX40 agonist ivuxolimab. The gene calls are TRBV5-1 and TRBJ1-1; 8 bases are a match to TRBD1. The chain's CDR3 is CASSLLTGVGTEAFF. The CDR3 DNA follows: TGCGCCAGCAGCCTACTGACAGGGGTCGGCACTGAAGCTTTCTTT.